A single sample gave rise to the 9 T cell receptor beta chains below, sequenced in a study of pediatric ulcerative colitis. Assay: immunoSEQ multiplex PCR; the TCRdb copy retains only in-frame clones and omits some. The repertoire holds fewer than 30,000 clones, with approximately 71% as singletons. The rectum was sampled with one to two pinch biopsies at colonoscopy. The sequencing sample was made of gut tissue. The receptors were gathered from a boy younger than 18 with severe ulcerative colitis.

The chain uses TRBV5-1 and TRBJ1-6; D may be TRBD1 (5 bases). Per germline, CDR1 SGHRS and CDR2 YFSETQ. The CDR3 loop spans 16 amino acids. V lost 0 bases to trimming and J lost 7 bases, with 14 bases between them. The CDR3 loop is CASSLERGRGNSPLHF. CDR3 sequence (DNA): TGCGCCAGCAGCTTGGAAAGGGGCAGAGGGAATTCACCCCTCCACTTT.

The chain employs TRBV7-2 and TRBJ1-2, with D possibly being TRBD1 (6 bases). Per the germline V gene, CDR1 is SGHTA and CDR2 is FQGNSA. V lost 5 bases to trimming and J lost 10 bases, with 17 bases between them. The length of the CDR3 is 13 residues. In DNA form, the CDR3 reads TGTGCCAGCAGCCTCAGACAGGCCAACTACTACACCTTC. It codes for CASSLRQANYYTF.

This rearrangement joins TRBV6-1 to TRBJ1-3; D gene ambiguous. Per germline, CDR1 MNHNS and CDR2 SASEGT. CDR3 length equals 14 residues. The V end was cut by 2 bases, the J end by 4 bases, with 9 bases between. The CDR3: CASSEPSAGNTIYF. CDR3 sequence (DNA): TGTGCCAGCAGTGAACCCAGCGCCGGAAACACCATATATTTT.

The chain uses TRBV7-2 and TRBJ1-1; D not certain. Germline V gene sequence: CDR1 SGHTA, CDR2 FQGNSA. Trimming pared 4 bases from V and 4 bases from J, leaving 10 bases between. CDR3 length equals 13 residues. This CDR3 is CASSSSVGTEAFF. CDR3 nucleotide sequence: TGTGCCAGCAGCTCCTCGGTGGGCACTGAAGCTTTCTTT.

The chain joins TRBV7-9 to TRBJ1-2; 7 bases agree with TRBD1. This CDR3 has 15 residues. Germline V CDR1 and CDR2: SEHNR, FQNEAQ (reference sequence). J lost 8 bases, V lost 5 bases, and 14 bases had no gene match. The CDR3 sequence is CASSIRGDRLAGYTF. CDR3 coding DNA: TGTGCCAGCAGCATCAGGGGGGACCGCTTAGCGGGCTACACCTTC.

The J gene is TRBJ1-1, the V gene TRBV6-5, with D possibly matching TRBD1 (5 bases). The CDR3 contains 13 residues. Germline V gene lookup returns CDR1 MNHEY and CDR2 SVGAGI. The germline V and J ends were trimmed by 6 bases and 5 bases, with 13 bases remaining between them. The CDR3 sequence is CASRTGGTTEAFF. As DNA, the CDR3 is TGTGCCAGCAGAACCGGGGGAACGACTGAAGCTTTCTTT.

This chain links TRBV14 with TRBJ1-1; no reliable D call. Trimming removed 1 base at V and 3 bases at J, with 6 bases between. This CDR3 comprises 13 residues. Germline V gene data show CDR1 as SGHDN and CDR2 as FVKESK. The CDR3 nucleotides read TGTGCCAGCAGCCAAGGCCTATACACTGAAGCTTTCTTT. Its protein product is CASSQGLYTEAFF.

The CDR3: CASSQVQRESIGELFF. The CDR3 DNA reads as TGCGCCAGCAGCCAGGTCCAGCGGGAGTCTATCGGGGAGCTGTTTTTT. This chain links TRBV4-1 with TRBJ2-2, with TRBD2 matching over 8 bases. The CDR3 loop spans 16 amino acids. Germline CDR1 MGHRA, CDR2 YSYEKL. V was pared by 3 bases and J by 7 bases, with 10 bases of the junction left unmatched.

The chain carries TRBV5-6 and TRBJ1-2, with D uncertain. The CDR3 is 12 residues long. From germline, CDR1 is SGHDT and CDR2 YYEEEE. V was pared by 4 bases and J by 4 bases, with 8 bases between. CDR3 coding DNA: TGTGCCAGCAGCACAGCGTTCTATGGCTACACCTTC. Its protein is CASSTAFYGYTF.